These T cell receptor beta chains were read from a single sample in a study of shared clonotypes between healthy human individuals. The method was immunoSEQ multiplex PCR; TCRdb's version includes in-frame clones alone and lacks a portion of them. Of about 560,000 clones detected, roughly 79% appear once; the ten largest clones hold more than 10%. What was sequenced was PBMCs. Receptor source: a woman aged 40 to 50 in good health. Some clones in this sample may be carry-over from other donors' samples. Both conserved end residues are part of each CDR3. A D gene is named only where the DNA matches it firmly. Clone size, where shown, is once, few, many, or a class for clones that have expanded.

D,V,size,J,CDR3,DNA
NA,TRBV10-3,NA,TRBJ2-1,CAISEGGGTYNEQFF,TGTGCCATCAGTGAGGGAGGGGGGACTTACAATGAGCAGTTCTTC
NA,TRBV7-2,NA,TRBJ1-2,CASSLDVGDYGYTF,TGTGCCAGCAGCTTAGATGTGGGGGACTATGGCTACACCTTC
NA,TRBV7-2,few,TRBJ2-7,CASSTAPYEQYF,TGTGCCAGCAGCACTGCGCCCTACGAGCAGTACTTC
NA,TRBV11-2,NA,TRBJ2-3,CASSLATYTDTQYF,TGTGCCAGCAGCTTAGCCACTTACACAGATACGCAGTATTTT
NA,TRBV30,NA,TRBJ2-1,CAWSLGNHNEQFF,TGTGCCTGGTCACTCGGTAACCACAATGAGCAGTTCTTC
NA,TRBV20-1,NA,TRBJ1-2,CRGDGNGYTF,TGCAGGGGAGACGGGAATGGCTACACCTTC
TRBD2,TRBV9,NA,TRBJ2-5,CASSAGLAGETQYF,TGTGCCAGCAGCGCAGGACTAGCCGGAGAGACCCAGTACTTC
NA,TRBV28,few,TRBJ2-5,CASRQGGETQYF,TGTGCCAGCAGGCAGGGGGGAGAGACCCAGTACTTC
NA,TRBV23-1,few,TRBJ1-2,CASRRLAFTF,TGCGCCAGCAGGAGGCTGGCCTTCACCTTC
TRBD2,TRBV5-1,NA,TRBJ2-3,CASRRLAVRTDTQYF,TGCGCCAGCAGGCGACTAGCGGTGCGGACAGATACGCAGTATTTT
NA,TRBV19,NA,TRBJ1-5,CASSTDSSQDQPQHF,TGTGCCAGTAGTACGGACAGCTCCCAAGATCAGCCCCAGCATTTT
NA,TRBV5-1,few,TRBJ2-2,CASSISGNTGELFF,TGCGCCAGCAGCATTAGCGGGAACACCGGGGAGCTGTTTTTT
NA,TRBV4-2,many,TRBJ2-6,CASSQDQSSGANVLTF,TGTGCCAGCAGCCAAGATCAGAGCTCTGGGGCCAACGTCCTGACTTTC
TRBD1,TRBV7-8,NA,TRBJ2-7,CASSQQTGTGPYEQYF,TGTGCCAGCAGCCAGCAAACCGGGACAGGGCCGTACGAGCAGTACTTC
NA,TRBV9,NA,TRBJ1-2,CASSVAAAPNYGYTF,TGTGCCAGCAGCGTCGCGGCAGCTCCTAACTATGGCTACACCTTC
NA,TRBV28,NA,TRBJ2-3,CASSSPTDTQYF,TGTGCCAGCAGTTCCCCGACGGATACGCAGTATTTT
NA,TRBV7-9,few,TRBJ1-1,CASSLENTEAFF,TGTGCCAGCAGCCTCGAGAACACTGAAGCTTTCTTT
TRBD2,TRBV7-3,NA,TRBJ2-1,CASSPTLAGRNDEQFF,TGTGCCAGCAGCCCCACACTAGCGGGACGGAACGATGAGCAGTTCTTC
NA,TRBV11-2,NA,TRBJ2-1,CASRSVQGLYNEQFF,TGTGCCAGCAGGTCCGTACAGGGTCTCTACAATGAGCAGTTCTTC
NA,TRBV28,NA,TRBJ1-5,CASSPQGYQPQHF,TGTGCCAGCAGTCCACAGGGTTATCAGCCCCAGCATTTT
TRBD2,TRBV7-6,once,TRBJ2-3,CASSLAGGSPDTQYF,TGTGCCAGCAGCTTAGCGGGAGGGAGCCCAGATACGCAGTATTTT
NA,TRBV27,NA,TRBJ2-1,CASSPPGDAREQFF,TGTGCCAGCAGTCCACCGGGGGACGCGCGGGAGCAGTTCTTC
TRBD2,TRBV5-1,NA,TRBJ2-3,CASSQSGTSTDTQYF,TGCGCCAGCAGCCAGAGCGGGACTAGCACAGATACGCAGTATTTT
NA,TRBV30,NA,TRBJ1-2,CAWSVEGGLGYTF,TGTGCCTGGAGTGTAGAGGGGGGCCTTGGCTACACCTTC
NA,TRBV30,NA,TRBJ2-5,CAWSPRGETQYF,TGTGCCTGGAGTCCTAGGGGAGAGACCCAGTACTTC
NA,TRBV28,NA,TRBJ2-7,CASSLRGGAGYEQYF,TGTGCCAGCAGTTTGAGGGGTGGGGCGGGATACGAGCAGTACTTC